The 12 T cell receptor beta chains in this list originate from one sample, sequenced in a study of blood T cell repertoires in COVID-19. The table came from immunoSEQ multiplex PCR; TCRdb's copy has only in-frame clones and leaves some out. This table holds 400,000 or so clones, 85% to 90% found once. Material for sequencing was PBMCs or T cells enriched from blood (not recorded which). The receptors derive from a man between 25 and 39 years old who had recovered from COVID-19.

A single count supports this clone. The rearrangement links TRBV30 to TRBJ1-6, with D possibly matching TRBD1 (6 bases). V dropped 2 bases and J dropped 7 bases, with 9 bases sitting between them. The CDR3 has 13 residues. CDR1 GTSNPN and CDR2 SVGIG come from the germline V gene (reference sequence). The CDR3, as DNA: TGTGCCTGGAGTAGGGGGGGGAATTCACCCCTCCACTTT. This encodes CAWSRGGNSPLHF. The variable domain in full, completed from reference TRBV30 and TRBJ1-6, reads SQTIHQWPATLVQPVGSPLSLECTVEGTSNPNLYWYRQAAGRGLQLLFYSVGIGQISSEVPQNLSASRPQDRQFILSSKKLLLSDSGFYLCAWSRGGNSPLHFGNGTRLTVT.

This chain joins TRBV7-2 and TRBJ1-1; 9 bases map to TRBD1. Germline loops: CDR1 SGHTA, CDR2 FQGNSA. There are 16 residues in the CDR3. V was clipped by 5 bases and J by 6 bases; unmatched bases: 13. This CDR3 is CASSPQGALPPAEAFF. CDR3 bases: TGTGCCAGCAGCCCACAGGGGGCCCTGCCACCAGCTGAAGCTTTCTTT.

The CDR3 coding sequence is TGTGCCAGCTCACCAACAGGGAACTCTGGAAACACCATATATTTT. It codes for CASSPTGNSGNTIYF. The V call is TRBV18, the J call TRBJ1-3, with D tentatively TRBD1 (6 bases). In germline, CDR1 is KGHSH, CDR2 LQKENI. The CDR3 contains 15 residues. V gave up 2 bases and J gave up 0 bases, with 8 bases separating them. The full variable domain, rest sourced from reference TRBV18 and TRBJ1-3, is NAGVMQNPRHLVRRRGQEARLRCSPMKGHSHVYWYRQLPEEGLKFMVYLQKENIIDESGMPKERFSAEFPKEGPSILRIQQVVRGDSAAYFCASSPTGNSGNTIYFGEGSWLTVV.

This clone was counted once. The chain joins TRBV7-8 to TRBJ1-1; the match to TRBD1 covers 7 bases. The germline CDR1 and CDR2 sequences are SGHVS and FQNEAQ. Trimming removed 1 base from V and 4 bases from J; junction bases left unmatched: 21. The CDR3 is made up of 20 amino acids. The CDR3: CASSLGAHGRGRYSSTEAFF. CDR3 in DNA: TGTGCCAGCAGCTTAGGGGCCCACGGGAGGGGGCGGTATTCTTCCACTGAAGCTTTCTTT.

The DNA of the CDR3 is TGTGCCAGCAGTTTATTTCCCCCCGACAGTGCCTCCTACGAGCAGTACTTC. Amino acid sequence: CASSLFPPDSASYEQYF. V and J are TRBV27 and TRBJ2-7, with a possible D match to TRBD1 (5 bases). Germline CDR1 and CDR2: MNHEY and SMNVEV (reference sequence). Deletions cut 1 base from V and 0 bases from J, with 16 bases between. The CDR3 spans 17 residues.

The CDR3, as DNA: TGCGCCAGCAGCCAGGTTGGGGCTAGCGGGAACGAGCAGTACTTC. Translated: CASSQVGASGNEQYF. The V call is TRBV4-1, the J call TRBJ2-7; 9 bases are shared with TRBD2. The CDR3 has 15 residues. Germline CDR1 is MGHRA and CDR2 is YSYEKL. J lost 5 bases, V lost 3 bases, and 8 bases had no gene match.

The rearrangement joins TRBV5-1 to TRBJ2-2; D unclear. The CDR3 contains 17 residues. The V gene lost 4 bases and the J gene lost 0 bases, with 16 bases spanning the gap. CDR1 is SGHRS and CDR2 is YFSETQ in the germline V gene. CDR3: CASSTEPLHPNTGELFF. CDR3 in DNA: TGCGCCAGCAGCACTGAGCCTCTGCATCCGAACACCGGGGAGCTGTTTTTT.

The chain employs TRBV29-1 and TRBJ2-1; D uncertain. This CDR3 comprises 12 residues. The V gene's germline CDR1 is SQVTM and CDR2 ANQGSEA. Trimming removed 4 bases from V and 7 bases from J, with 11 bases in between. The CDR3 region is CSVVESRNEQFF. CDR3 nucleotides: TGCAGCGTTGTGGAGAGTCGGAATGAGCAGTTCTTC.

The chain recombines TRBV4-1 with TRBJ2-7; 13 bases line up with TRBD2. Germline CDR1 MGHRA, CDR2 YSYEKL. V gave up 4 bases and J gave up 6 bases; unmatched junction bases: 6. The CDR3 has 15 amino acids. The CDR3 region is CASSPRLAGGSEQYF. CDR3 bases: TGCGCCAGCAGCCCGAGACTAGCGGGAGGTTCCGAGCAGTACTTC.

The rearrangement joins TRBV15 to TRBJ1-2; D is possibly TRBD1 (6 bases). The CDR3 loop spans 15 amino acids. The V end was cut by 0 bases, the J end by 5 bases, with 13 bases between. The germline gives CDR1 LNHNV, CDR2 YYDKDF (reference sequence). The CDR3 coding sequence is TGTGCCACCAGCAGAGAGGGAACAGGGAGTTATGGCTACACCTTC. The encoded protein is CATSREGTGSYGYTF.

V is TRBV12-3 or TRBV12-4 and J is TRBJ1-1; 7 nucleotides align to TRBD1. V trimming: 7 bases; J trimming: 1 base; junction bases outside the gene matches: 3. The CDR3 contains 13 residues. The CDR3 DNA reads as TGTGCCAGCAAGGGGGCCCCGAACACTGAAGCTTTCTTT. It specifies CASKGAPNTEAFF.

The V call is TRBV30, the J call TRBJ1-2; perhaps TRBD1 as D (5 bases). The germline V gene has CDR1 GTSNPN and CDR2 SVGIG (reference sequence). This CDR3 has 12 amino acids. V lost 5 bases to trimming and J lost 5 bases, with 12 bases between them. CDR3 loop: CAWSKGWYGYTF. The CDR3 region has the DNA TGTGCCTGGTCAAAGGGGTGGTATGGCTACACCTTC.